The TCR beta chain under discussion was sequenced for a study of cytomegalovirus exposure and HLA in healthy donors. Study in general: The 120 validation repertoires and the approximately 630 first-cohort repertoires shared a platform, a later analysis reported. Findings and caveats of the study: Some public TCRs appeared in many individuals, while most sequences were rare.

With respect to this clone: What it binds is not known.

Generated by immunoSEQ multiplex PCR, the TCRdb table keeps only in-frame clones and is missing some. The sample yields more than 150,000 clones, approximately 90% seen once. The trim removed 5 bases at V and 5 bases at J, leaving 10 bases unmatched. The germline CDR1 and CDR2 sequences are SGHVS and FNYEAQ. This CDR3 is built from 16 residues. The sample comprised PBMCs. This receptor was taken from a man in his late teens or twenties in good health and CMV-seronegative. This chain joins TRBV7-6 and TRBJ2-5; 11 positions match TRBD2. CDR3 nucleotides: TGTGCCAGCAGCGCAAGACTAGCGGGGTCCCGGGAGACCCAGTACTTC. Encoded protein: CASSARLAGSRETQYF.